This T cell receptor beta chain was identified during a study of radiotherapy plus CTLA-4 blockade in lung cancer. Study-wide background: Disease control reached more than 25%, with objective responses in about 19%. Overall study results and limits: Clones derived from tumor TCRs expanded in blood after radiotherapy plus ipilimumab. According to reports, early shifts in blood T cell clones, alongside interferon-beta, forecast response most accurately.

Germline assignment: CDR1 SGHNT and CDR2 YENEEA. The CDR3 has 13 residues. Between the trimmed V and J ends, which lost 6 bases and 6 bases, there was a span of 11 bases. The method was immunoSEQ multiplex PCR; TCRdb's version includes in-frame clones alone and lacks a portion of them. The sample consists of about 51,000 clones, roughly 80% of them appearing once. On this clone: The antigen is undetermined.

Sequences were derived from peripheral blood, sampled from a patient treated with radiotherapy plus ipilimumab. The sequence was obtained from a human donor with non-small cell lung cancer who had a complete response to radiotherapy plus ipilimumab. The V and J genes are TRBV11-3 and TRBJ1-4; D remains ambiguous. CDR3 in amino acids: CASRTGGDEKLFF. As DNA, the CDR3 is TGTGCCAGCAGGACTGGAGGAGATGAAAAACTGTTTTTT. The full variable domain, in which reference TRBV11-3 and TRBJ1-4 provide the parts outside the CDR3, is EAGVVQSPRYKIIEKKQPVAFWCNPISGHNTLYWYLQNLGQGPELLIRYENEEAVDDSQLPKDRFSAERLKGVDSTLKIQPAELGDSAVYLCASRTGGDEKLFFGSGTQLSVL.